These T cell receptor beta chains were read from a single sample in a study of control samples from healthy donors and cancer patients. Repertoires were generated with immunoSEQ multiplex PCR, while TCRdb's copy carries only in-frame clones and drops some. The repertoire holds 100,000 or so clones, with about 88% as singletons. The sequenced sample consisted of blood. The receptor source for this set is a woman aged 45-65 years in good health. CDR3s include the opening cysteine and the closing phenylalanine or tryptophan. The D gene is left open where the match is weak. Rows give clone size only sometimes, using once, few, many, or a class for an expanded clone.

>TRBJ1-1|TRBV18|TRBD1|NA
TGTGCCAGCTCATCAAACAGGGGACTTGAGAACACTGAAGCTTTCTTT
CASSSNRGLENTEAFF
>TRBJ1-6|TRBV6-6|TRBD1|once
TGTGCCAGCAGTCTATCCGGGACAGGGTATTTCGATTCACCCCTCCACTTT
CASSLSGTGYFDSPLHF
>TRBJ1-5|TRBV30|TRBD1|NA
TGTGCCTGGAGTCCTCCTCGCGACAGGGAATGGCAGCCCCAGCATTTT
CAWSPPRDREWQPQHF
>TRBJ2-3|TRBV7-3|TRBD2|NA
TGTGCCAGCACCTTTGGGGAGCGGGAGGGGGATACGCAGTATTTT
CASTFGEREGDTQYF
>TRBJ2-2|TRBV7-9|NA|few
TGTGCCAGCATCCCCAACCCAGGTCCCGGGGAGCTGTTTTTT
CASIPNPGPGELFF
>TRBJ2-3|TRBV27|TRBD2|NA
TGTGCCAGCAGTTTAAGGCTAGCGGGGGGGCCGGGAGATACGCAGTATTTT
CASSLRLAGGPGDTQYF
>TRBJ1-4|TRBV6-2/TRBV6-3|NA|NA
TGTGCCAGCAGTCCGGACAGATTTAATGAAAAACTGTTTTTT
CASSPDRFNEKLFF
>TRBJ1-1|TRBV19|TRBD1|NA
TGTGCCAGTAGTGTAGACAGGGGCACTGAAGCTTTCTTT
CASSVDRGTEAFF
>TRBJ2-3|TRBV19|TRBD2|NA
TGTGCCAGTAGTATAGCCCTGGGACTAGCGGGGCACACAGATACGCAGTATTTT
CASSIALGLAGHTDTQYF
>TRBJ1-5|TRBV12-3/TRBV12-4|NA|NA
TGTGCCAGCAGTCATTTTAGCAATCAGCCCCAGCATTTT
CASSHFSNQPQHF
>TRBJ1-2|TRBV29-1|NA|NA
TGCAGCGGGAAACAGGGTGGAAGCTATGGCTACACCTTC
CSGKQGGSYGYTF
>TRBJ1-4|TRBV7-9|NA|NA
TGTGCCAGCAGCCCTCGGGGACCTGCCCTTAATGAAAAACTGTTTTTT
CASSPRGPALNEKLFF
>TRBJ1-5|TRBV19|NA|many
TGTGCCAGTAGTCTCCAACCAGGACAGTACAATCAGCCCCAGCATTTT
CASSLQPGQYNQPQHF
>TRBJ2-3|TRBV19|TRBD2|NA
TGTGCCAGTAGAAAATGGGGCGGGGGAGACACAGATACGCAGTATTTT
CASRKWGGGDTDTQYF
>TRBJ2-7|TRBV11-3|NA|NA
TGTGCCAGCGGAAGGGGGTTGACGAGCGAGCAGTACTTC
CASGRGLTSEQYF
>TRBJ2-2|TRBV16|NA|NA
TGTGCCAGCAGCCAACAGCCCGGCACCGGGGAGCTGTTTTTT
CASSQQPGTGELFF
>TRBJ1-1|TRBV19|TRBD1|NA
TGTGCCAGTAGGGAGGGACAGGGAGCGACTGAAGCTTTCTTT
CASREGQGATEAFF
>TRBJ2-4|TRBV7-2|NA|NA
TGTGCCAGCAGCTCCGATTTCCAAAACATTCAGTACTTC
CASSSDFQNIQYF
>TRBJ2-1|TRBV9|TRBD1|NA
TGTGCCAGCAGCGGCGGATCCGGGACAGGGGAGTTCTTC
CASSGGSGTGEFF
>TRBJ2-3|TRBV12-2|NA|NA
TGTGCAAGTCGCTTAAGGGTCGAGACAGGGGGCCCTGGGTCGGGGCAGTATTTT
CASRLRVETGGPGSGQYF
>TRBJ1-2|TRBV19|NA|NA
TGTGCCAGTACGATCAAGCCGTACAGGGTGGCTAACTATGGCTACACCTTC
CASTIKPYRVANYGYTF